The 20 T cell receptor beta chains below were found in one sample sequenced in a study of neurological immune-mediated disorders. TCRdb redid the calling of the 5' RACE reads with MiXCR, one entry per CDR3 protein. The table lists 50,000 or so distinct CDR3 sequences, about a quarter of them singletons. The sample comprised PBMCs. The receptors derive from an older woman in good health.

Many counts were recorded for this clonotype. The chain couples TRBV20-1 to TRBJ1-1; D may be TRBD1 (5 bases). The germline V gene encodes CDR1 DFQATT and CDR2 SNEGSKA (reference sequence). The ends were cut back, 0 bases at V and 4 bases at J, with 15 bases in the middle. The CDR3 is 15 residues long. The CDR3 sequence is CSARDREGYSTEAFF. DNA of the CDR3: TGCAGTGCTAGAGATAGGGAGGGGTATAGCACTGAAGCTTTCTTT.

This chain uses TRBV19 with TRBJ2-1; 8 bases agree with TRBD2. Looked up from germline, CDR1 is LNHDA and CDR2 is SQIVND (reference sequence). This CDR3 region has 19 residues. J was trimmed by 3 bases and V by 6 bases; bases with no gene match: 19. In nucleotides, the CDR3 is TGTGCCAGTAGGCGCTACGGGGTGCGGGGGGCATTTTACTACAATGAGCAGTTCTTC. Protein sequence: CASRRYGVRGAFYYNEQFF.

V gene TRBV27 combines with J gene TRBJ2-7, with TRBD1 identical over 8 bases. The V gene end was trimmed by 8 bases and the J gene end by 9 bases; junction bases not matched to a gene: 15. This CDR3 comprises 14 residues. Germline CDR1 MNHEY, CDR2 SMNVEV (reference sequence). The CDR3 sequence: CASVSYPGGAGQYF. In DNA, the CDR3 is TGTGCCAGCGTATCTTACCCAGGGGGCGCCGGGCAGTACTTC.

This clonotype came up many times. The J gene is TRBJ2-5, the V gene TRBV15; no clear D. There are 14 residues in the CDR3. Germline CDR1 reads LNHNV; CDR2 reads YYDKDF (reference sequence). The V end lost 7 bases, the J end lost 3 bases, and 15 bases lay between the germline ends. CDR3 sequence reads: CATTSWITEETQYF. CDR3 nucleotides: TGTGCCACCACGTCATGGATTACGGAAGAGACCCAGTACTTC.

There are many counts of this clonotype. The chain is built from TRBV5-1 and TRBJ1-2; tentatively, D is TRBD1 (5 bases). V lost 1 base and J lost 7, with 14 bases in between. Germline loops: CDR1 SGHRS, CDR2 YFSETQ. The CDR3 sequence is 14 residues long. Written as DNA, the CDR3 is TGCGCCAGCAGCTTGCGCAGGGAGGGAGTTGGCTACACCTTC. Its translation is CASSLRREGVGYTF.

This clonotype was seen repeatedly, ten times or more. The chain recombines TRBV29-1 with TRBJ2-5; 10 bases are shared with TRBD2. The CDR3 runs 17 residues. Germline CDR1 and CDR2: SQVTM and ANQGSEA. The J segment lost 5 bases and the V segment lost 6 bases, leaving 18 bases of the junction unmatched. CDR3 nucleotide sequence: TGCAGCGTCCCAACGGGGCTAGCGGGAGTAGATTGGGAGACCCAGTACTTC. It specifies CSVPTGLAGVDWETQYF.

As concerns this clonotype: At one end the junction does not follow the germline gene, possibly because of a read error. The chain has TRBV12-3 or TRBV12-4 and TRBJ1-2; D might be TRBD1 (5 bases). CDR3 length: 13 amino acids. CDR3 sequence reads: CASSPEGIHGYTF. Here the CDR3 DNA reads TGTGCCAGCAGCCCAGAGGGGATCCATGGTTACACCTTC.

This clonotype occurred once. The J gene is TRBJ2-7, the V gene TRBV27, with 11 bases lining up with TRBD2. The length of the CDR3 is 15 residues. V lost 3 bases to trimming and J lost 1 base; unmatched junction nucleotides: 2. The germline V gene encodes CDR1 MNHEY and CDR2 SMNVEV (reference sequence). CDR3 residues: CASSLTSGASYEQYF. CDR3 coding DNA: TGTGCCAGCAGTTTGACTAGCGGGGCTTCCTACGAGCAGTACTTC.

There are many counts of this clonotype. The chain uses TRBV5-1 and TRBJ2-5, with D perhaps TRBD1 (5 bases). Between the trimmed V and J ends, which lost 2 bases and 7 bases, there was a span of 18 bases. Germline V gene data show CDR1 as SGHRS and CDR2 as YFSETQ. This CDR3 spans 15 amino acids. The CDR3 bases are TGCGCCAGCAGCTTTAGACAGACCGGGCAGGGGACCCAGTACTTC. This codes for CASSFRQTGQGTQYF.

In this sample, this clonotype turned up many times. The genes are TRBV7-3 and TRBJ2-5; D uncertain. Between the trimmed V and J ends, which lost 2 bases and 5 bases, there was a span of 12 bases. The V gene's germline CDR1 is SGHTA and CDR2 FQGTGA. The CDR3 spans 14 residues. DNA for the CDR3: TGTGCCAGCAGCTTAGGGTCCCCTGGGGAGACCCAGTACTTC. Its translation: CASSLGSPGETQYF.

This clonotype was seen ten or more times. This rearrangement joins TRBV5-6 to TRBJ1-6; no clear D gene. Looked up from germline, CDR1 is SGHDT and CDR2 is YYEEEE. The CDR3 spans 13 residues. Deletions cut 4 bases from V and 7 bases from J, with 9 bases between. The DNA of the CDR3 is TGTGCCAGCAGCCCCGAACCCAATTCACCCCTCCACTTT. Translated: CASSPEPNSPLHF.

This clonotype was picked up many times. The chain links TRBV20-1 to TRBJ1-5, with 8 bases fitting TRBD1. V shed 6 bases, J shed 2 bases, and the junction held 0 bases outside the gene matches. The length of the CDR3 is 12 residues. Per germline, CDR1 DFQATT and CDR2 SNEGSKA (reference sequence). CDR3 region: CSAGQGNQPQHF. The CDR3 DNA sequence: TGCAGTGCGGGACAGGGCAATCAGCCCCAGCATTTT.

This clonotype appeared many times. CDR3 in amino acids: CSVEPGLAAYNEQFF. CDR3 nucleotides: TGCAGCGTTGAACCGGGACTAGCGGCTTACAATGAGCAGTTCTTC. This sequence joins TRBV29-1 and TRBJ2-1, with 11 bases that match TRBD2. Germline V gives CDR1 SQVTM, CDR2 ANQGSEA. This CDR3 comprises 15 residues. Trimming at V came to 2 bases and at J to 4 bases, leaving 4 bases not matched to a gene.

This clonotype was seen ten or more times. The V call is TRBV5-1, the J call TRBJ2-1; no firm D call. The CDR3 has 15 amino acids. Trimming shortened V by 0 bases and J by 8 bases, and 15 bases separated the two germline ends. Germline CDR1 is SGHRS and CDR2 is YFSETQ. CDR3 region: CASSLGTLIVDEQFF. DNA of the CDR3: TGCGCCAGCAGCTTGGGGACCCTAATAGTCGATGAGCAGTTCTTC.

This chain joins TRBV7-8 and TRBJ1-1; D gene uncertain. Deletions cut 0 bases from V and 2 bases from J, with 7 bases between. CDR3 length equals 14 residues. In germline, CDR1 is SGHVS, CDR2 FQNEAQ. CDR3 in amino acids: CASSLAWKNTEAFF. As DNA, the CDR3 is TGTGCCAGCAGCTTAGCTTGGAAAAACACTGAAGCTTTCTTT. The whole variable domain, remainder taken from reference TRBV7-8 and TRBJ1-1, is GAGVSQSPRYKVAKRGQDVALRCDPISGHVSLFWYQQALGQGPEFLTYFQNEAQLDKSGLPSDRFFAERPEGSVSTLKIQRTQQEDSAVYLCASSLAWKNTEAFFGQGTRLTVV.

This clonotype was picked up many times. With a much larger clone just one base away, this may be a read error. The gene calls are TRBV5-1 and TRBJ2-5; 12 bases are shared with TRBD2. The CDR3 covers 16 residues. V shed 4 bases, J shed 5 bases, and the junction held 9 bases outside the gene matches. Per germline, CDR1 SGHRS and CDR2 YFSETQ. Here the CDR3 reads CASSMRLAGAGETQYF. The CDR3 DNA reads TGCGCCAGCAGCATGAGACTAGCGGGAGCTGGGGAGACCCAGTACTTC. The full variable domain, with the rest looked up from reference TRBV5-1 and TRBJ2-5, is KAGVTQTPRYLIKTRGQQVTLSCSPISGHRSVSWYQQTPGQGLQFLFEYFSETQRNKGNFPGRFSGRQFSNSRSEMNVSTLELGDSALYLCASSMRLAGAGETQYFGPGTRLLVL.

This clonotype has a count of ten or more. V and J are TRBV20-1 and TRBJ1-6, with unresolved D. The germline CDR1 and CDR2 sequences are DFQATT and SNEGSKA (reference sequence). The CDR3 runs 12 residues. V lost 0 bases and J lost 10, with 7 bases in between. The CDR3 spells CSARDLRSPLHF. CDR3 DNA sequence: TGCAGTGCTAGAGACTTACGGTCACCCCTCCACTTT.

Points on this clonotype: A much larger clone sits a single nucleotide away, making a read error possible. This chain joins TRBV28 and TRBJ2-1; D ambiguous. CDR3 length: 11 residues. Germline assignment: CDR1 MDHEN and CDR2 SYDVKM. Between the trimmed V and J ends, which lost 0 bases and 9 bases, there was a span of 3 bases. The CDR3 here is CASSLWSEQFF. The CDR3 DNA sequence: TGTGCCAGCAGTTTATGGAGTGAGCAGTTCTTC.

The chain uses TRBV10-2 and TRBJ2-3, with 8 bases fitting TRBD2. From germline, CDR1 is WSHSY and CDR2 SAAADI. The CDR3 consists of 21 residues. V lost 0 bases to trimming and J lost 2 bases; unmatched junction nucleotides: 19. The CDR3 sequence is CASSESGGGLTKTLYTDTQYF. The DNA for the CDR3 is TGCGCCAGCAGTGAGTCGGGCGGGGGGCTTACTAAGACGTTATACACAGATACGCAGTATTTT.

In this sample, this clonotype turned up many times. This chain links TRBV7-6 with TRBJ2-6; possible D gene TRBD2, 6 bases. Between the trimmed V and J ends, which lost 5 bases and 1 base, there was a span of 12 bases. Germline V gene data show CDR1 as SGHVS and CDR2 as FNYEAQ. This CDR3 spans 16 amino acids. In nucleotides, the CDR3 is TGTGCCAGCAGCCTAAACCGGGGGTCTGGGGCCAACGTCCTGACTTTC. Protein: CASSLNRGSGANVLTF.